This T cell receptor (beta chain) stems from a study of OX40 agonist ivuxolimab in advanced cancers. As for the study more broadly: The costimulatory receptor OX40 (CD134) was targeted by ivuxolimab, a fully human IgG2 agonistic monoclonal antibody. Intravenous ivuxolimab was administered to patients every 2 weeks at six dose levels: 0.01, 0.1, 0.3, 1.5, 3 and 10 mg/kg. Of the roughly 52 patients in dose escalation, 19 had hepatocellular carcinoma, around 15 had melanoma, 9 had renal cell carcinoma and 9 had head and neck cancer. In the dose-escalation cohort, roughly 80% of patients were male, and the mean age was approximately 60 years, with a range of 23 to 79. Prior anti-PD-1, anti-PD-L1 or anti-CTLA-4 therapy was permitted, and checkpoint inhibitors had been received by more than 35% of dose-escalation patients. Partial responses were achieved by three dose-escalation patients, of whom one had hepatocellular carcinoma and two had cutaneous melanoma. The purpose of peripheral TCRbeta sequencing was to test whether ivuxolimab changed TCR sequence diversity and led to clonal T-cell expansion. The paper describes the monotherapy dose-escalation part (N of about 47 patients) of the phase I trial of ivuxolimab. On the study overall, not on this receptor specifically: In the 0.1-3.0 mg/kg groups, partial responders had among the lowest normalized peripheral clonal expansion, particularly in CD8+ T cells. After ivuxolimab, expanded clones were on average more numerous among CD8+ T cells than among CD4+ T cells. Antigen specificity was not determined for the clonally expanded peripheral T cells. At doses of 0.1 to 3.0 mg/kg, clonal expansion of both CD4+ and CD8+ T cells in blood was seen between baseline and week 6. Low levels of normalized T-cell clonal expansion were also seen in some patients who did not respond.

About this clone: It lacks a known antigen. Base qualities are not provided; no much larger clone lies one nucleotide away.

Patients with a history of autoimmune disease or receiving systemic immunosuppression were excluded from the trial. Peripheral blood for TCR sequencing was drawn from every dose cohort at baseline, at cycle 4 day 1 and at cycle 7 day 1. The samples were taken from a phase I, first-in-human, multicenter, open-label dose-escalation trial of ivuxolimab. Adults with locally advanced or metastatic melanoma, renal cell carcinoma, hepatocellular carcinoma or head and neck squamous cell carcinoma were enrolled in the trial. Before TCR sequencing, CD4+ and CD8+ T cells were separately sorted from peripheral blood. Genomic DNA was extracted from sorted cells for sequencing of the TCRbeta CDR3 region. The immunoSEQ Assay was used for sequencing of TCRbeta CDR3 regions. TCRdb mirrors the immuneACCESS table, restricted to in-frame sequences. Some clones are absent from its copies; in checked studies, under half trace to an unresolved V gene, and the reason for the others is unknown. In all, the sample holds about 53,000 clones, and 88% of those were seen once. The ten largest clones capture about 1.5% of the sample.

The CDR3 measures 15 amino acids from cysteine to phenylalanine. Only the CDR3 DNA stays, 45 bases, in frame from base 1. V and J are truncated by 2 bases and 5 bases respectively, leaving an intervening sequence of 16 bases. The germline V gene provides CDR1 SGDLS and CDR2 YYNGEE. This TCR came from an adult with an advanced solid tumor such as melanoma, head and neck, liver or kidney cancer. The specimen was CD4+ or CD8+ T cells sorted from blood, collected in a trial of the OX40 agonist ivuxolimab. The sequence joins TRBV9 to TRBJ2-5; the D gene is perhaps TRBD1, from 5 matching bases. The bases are TGTGCCAGCAGCGTGGGGCCGAGTCTGTCGGAGACCCAGTACTTC. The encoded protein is CASSVGPSLSETQYF.